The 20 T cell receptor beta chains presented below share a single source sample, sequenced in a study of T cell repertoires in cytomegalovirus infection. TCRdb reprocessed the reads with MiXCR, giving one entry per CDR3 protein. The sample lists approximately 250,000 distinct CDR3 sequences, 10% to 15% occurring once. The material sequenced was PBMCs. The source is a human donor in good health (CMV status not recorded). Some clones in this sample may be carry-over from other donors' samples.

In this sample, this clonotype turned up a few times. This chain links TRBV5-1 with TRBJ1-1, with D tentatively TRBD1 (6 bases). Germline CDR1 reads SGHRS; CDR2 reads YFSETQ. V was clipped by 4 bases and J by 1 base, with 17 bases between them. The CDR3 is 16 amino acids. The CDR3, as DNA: TGCGCCAGCAGCCTTTCAGGGGTCGGAAGGAACACTGAAGCTTTCTTT. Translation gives CASSLSGVGRNTEAFF. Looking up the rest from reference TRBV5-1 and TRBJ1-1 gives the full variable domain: KAGVTQTPRYLIKTRGQQVTLSCSPISGHRSVSWYQQTPGQGLQFLFEYFSETQRNKGNFPGRFSGRQFSNSRSEMNVSTLELGDSALYLCASSLSGVGRNTEAFFGQGTRLTVV.

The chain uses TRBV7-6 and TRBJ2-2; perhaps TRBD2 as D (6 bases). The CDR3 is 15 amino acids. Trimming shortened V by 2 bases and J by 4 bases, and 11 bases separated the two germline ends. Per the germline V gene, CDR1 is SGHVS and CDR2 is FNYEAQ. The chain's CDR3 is CASSLSSESTGELFF. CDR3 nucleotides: TGTGCCAGCAGCTTATCTAGCGAGTCCACCGGGGAGCTGTTTTTT.

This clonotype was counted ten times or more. The CDR3 here is CASSQGTGAGQPQHF. CDR3 coding DNA: TGCGCCAGCAGCCAAGGAACGGGCGCAGGGCAGCCCCAGCATTTT. The chain recombines TRBV4-3 with TRBJ1-5; possible D gene TRBD1, 5 bases. V lost 1 base and J 7 bases, leaving 14 bases between the germline ends. The germline gives CDR1 LGHNA, CDR2 YSLEER. The CDR3 runs to 15 residues.

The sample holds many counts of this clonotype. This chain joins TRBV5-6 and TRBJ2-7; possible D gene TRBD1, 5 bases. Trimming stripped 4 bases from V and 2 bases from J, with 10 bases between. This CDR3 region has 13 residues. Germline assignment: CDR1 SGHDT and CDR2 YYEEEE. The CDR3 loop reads CASSPTVTYEQYF. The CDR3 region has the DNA TGTGCCAGCAGCCCGACAGTTACCTACGAGCAGTACTTC.

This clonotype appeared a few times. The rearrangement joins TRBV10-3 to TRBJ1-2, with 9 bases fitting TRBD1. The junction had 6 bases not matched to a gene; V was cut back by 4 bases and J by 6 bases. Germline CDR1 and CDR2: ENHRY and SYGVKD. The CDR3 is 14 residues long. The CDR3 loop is CAISVPDRGHGYTF. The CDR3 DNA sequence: TGTGCCATCAGTGTCCCGGACAGGGGTCATGGCTACACCTTC.

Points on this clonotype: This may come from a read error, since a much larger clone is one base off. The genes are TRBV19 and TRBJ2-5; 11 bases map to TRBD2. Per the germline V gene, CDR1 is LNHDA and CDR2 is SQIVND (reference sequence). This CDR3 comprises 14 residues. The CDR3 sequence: CAVGTSGAQEAQYF. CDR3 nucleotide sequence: TGTGCCGTCGGGACTAGCGGAGCCCAAGAGGCCCAGTACTTC.

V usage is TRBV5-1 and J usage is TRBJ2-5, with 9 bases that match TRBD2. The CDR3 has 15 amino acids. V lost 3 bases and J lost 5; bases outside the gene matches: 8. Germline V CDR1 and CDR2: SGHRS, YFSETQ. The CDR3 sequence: CASSSVAGARETQYF. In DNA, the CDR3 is TGCGCCAGCAGCTCGGTAGCGGGAGCTCGGGAGACCCAGTACTTC. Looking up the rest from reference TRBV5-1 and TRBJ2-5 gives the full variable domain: KAGVTQTPRYLIKTRGQQVTLSCSPISGHRSVSWYQQTPGQGLQFLFEYFSETQRNKGNFPGRFSGRQFSNSRSEMNVSTLELGDSALYLCASSSVAGARETQYFGPGTRLLVL.

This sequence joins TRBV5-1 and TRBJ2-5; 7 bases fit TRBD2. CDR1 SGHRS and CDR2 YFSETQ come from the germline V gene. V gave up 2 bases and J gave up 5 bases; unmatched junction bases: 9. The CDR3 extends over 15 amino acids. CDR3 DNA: TGCGCCAGCAGCTTTGAGGCCCTGGGGGGGGAGACCCAGTACTTC. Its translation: CASSFEALGGETQYF.

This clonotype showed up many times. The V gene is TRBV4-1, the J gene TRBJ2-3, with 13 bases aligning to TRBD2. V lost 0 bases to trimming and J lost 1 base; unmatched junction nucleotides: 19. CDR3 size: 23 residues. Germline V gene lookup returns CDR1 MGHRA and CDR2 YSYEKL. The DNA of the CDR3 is TGCGCCAGCAGCCAAGAAGGACTAGCGGGAGAAGTGGCCCGAGTGCCACGCACAGATACGCAGTATTTT. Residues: CASSQEGLAGEVARVPRTDTQYF.

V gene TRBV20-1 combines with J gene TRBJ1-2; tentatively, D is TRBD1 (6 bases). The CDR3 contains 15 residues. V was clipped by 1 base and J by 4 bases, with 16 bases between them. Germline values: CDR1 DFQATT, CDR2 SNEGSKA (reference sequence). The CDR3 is CSARAWGGGAYGYTF. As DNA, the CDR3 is TGCAGTGCTAGAGCCTGGGGGGGGGGCGCCTATGGCTACACCTTC.

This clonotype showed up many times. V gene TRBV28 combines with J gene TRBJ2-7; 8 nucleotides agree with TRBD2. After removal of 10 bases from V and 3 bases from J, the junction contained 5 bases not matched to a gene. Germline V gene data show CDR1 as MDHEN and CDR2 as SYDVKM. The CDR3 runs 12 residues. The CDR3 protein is CATGGGVYEQYF. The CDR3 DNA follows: TGTGCCACCGGGGGGGGCGTCTACGAGCAGTACTTC.

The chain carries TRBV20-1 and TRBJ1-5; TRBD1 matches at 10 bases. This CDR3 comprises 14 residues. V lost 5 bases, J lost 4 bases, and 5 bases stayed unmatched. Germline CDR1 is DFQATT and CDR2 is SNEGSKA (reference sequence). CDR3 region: CSALDRGRNQPQHF. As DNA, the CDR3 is TGCAGTGCTCTCGACAGGGGGCGGAATCAGCCCCAGCATTTT.

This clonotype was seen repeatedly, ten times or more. CDR3 amino acids: CASSLAGRGDSGANVLTF. The CDR3 region has the DNA TGTGCCAGCAGCTTAGCCGGCAGGGGGGACTCTGGGGCCAACGTCCTGACTTTC. This chain links TRBV7-8 with TRBJ2-6, with D possibly being TRBD1 (7 bases). Per the germline V gene, CDR1 is SGHVS and CDR2 is FQNEAQ. This CDR3 comprises 18 residues. V was trimmed by 0 bases and J by 0 bases, leaving 12 bases between them.

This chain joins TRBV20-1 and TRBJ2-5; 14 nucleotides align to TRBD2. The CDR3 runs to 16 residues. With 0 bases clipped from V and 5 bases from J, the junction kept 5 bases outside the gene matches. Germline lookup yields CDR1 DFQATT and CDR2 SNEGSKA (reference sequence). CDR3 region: CSARDPTSGRAETQYF. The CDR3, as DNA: TGCAGTGCTAGAGATCCGACTAGCGGGAGGGCCGAGACCCAGTACTTC.

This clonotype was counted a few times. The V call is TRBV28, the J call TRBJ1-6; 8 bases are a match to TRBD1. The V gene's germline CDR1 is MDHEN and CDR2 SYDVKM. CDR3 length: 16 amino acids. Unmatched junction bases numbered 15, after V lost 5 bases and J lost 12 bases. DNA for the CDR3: TGTGCCAGCAGTCTTAATCCAGGGACAGGCCGGGGACCCCTCCACTTT. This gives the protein CASSLNPGTGRGPLHF.

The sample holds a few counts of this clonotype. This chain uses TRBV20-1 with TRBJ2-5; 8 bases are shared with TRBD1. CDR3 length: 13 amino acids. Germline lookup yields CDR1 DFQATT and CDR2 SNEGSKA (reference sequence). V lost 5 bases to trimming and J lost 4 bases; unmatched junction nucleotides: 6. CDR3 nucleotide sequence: TGCAGTGCTGACGGACAGGGAGGAGAGACCCAGTACTTC. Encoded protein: CSADGQGGETQYF.

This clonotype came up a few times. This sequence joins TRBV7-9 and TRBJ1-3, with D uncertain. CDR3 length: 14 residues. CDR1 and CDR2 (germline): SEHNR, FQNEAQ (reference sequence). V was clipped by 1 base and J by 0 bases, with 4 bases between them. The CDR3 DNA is TGTGCCAGCAGCTTAGGGGACTCTGGAAACACCATATATTTT. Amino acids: CASSLGDSGNTIYF.

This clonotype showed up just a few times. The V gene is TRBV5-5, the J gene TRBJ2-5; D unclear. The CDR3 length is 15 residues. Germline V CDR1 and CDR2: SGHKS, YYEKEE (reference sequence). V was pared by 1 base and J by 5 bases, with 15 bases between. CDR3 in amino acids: CASSLSPQLGETQYF. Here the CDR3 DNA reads TGTGCCAGCAGCTTGTCGCCACAACTCGGTGAGACCCAGTACTTC.

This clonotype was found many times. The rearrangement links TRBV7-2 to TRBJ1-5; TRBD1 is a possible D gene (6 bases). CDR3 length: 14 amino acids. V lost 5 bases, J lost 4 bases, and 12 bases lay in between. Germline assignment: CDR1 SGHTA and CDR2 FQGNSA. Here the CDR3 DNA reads TGTGCCAGCAGCCTGAGACAGGAAAATCAGCCCCAGCATTTT. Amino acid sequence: CASSLRQENQPQHF.

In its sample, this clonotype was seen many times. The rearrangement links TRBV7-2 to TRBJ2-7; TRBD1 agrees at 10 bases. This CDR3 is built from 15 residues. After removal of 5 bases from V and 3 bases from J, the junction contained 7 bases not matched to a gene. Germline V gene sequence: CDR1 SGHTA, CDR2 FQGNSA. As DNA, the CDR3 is TGTGCCAGCAGCCCCGGGACAGGGGTCCTCTACGAGCAGTACTTC. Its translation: CASSPGTGVLYEQYF. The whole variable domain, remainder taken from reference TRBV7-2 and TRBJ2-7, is GAGVSQSPSNKVTEKGKDVELRCDPISGHTALYWYRQSLGQGLEFLIYFQGNSAPDKSGLPSDRFSAERTGGSVSTLTIQRTQQEDSAVYLCASSPGTGVLYEQYFGPGTRLTVT.